Ten or more counts support the clone carrying this T cell receptor (beta chain). Using RNA transcripts, the TCR beta CDR3 regions were amplified. HTBI primers primed a first-round RT-PCR, and a second-round multiplex PCR followed. TCRdb passed the multiplex PCR reads through MiXCR, listing each CDR3 protein once. The repertoire consists of hundreds of thousands of distinct CDR3 sequences, with about 24% occurring once and the leading ten covering roughly 6.9%. This sample was included in a study of Graves' ophthalmopathy and Graves' hyperthyroidism. Deletions cut 3 bases from V and 5 bases from J, with 20 bases between. CDR1 MGHRA and CDR2 YSYEKL come from the germline V gene. The CDR3 totals 16 residues.

The chain links TRBV4-1 to TRBJ2-7; D may match TRBD1 or TRBD2 (5 bases each). The clonotype comes from a woman aged 18-29 years with stable Graves' hyperthyroidism. Some clones in this sample may be carry-over from other donors' samples. Sequencing input: peripheral blood. CDR3 in amino acids: CASSQTRYGARNEQYF. The CDR3 DNA reads TGCGCCAGCAGCCAGACCCGTTACGGGGCGAGGAACGAGCAGTACTTC.